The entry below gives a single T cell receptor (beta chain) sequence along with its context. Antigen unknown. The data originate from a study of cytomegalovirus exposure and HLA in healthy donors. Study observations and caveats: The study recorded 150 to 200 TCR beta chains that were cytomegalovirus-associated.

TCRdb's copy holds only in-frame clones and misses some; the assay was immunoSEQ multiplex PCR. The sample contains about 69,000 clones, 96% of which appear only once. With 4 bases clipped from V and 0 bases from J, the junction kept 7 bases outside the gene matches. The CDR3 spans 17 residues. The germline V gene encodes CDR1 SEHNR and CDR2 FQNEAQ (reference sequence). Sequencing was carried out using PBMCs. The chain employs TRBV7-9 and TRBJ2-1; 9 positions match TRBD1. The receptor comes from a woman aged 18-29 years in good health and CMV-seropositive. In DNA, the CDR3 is TGTGCCAGCAGCTCACACAGGACAGGGGTCTCCTACAATGAGCAGTTCTTC. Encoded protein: CASSSHRTGVSYNEQFF.